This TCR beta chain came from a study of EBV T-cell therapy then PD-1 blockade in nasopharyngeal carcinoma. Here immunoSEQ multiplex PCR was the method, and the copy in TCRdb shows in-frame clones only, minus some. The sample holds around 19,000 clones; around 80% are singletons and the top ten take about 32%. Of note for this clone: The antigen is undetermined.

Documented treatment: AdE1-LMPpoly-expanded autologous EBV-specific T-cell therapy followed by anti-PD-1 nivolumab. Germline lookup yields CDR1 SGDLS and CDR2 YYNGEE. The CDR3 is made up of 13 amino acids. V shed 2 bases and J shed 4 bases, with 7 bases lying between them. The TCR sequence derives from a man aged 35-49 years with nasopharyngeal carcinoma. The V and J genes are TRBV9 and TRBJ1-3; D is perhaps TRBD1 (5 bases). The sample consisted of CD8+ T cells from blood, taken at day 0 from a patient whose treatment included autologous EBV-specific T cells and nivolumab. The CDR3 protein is CASSVWGGNTIYF. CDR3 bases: TGTGCCAGCAGCGTTTGGGGGGGAAACACCATATATTTT.